What follows are 14 T cell receptor beta chains derived from one specimen sequenced in a study of blood T cell repertoires in COVID-19. Some clones are missing from TCRdb's copy, which holds only in-frame ones; the method was immunoSEQ multiplex PCR. The table shows about 300,000 clones, with approximately 83% occurring only once. Sequencing was carried out using PBMCs or T cells enriched from blood (not recorded which). The receptors were gathered from a man younger than 45 who had recovered from COVID-19.

V usage is TRBV6-5 and J usage is TRBJ2-1, with a weak D call TRBD1 (6 bases). This CDR3 has 15 residues. V lost 2 bases and J 3 bases, leaving 11 bases between the germline ends. CDR1 MNHEY and CDR2 SVGAGI come from the germline V gene. The CDR3 DNA reads TGTGCCAGCAGTTACGGGGGCGTAAACTACAATGAGCAGTTCTTC. Translated, it gives CASSYGGVNYNEQFF.

V usage is TRBV30 and J usage is TRBJ2-1, with D unclear. Trimming took off 2 bases at V and 10 bases at J, with 12 bases between the two ends. CDR3 length: 12 residues. Germline V gene sequence: CDR1 GTSNPN, CDR2 SVGIG (reference sequence). CDR3 sequence reads: CAWSLTLGEQFF. Here the CDR3 DNA reads TGTGCCTGGAGTTTGACTTTAGGAGAGCAGTTCTTC.

The gene calls are TRBV3-1 (or the pseudogene TRBV3-2) and TRBJ1-2, with D possibly being TRBD1 (6 bases). The V gene lost 0 bases and the J gene lost 5 bases, with 13 bases spanning the gap. Germline V gene sequence: CDR1 LGHDT, CDR2 YNNKEL (reference sequence). The CDR3 extends over 15 amino acids. CDR3 residues: CASSQDGYRDYGYTF. For the CDR3, the DNA is TGTGCCAGCAGCCAAGATGGGTACAGGGATTATGGCTACACCTTC.

The chain uses TRBV13 and TRBJ1-2; D is ambiguous. This CDR3 spans 14 amino acids. Per germline, CDR1 PRHDT and CDR2 FYEKMQ (reference sequence). Between the trimmed V and J ends, which lost 5 bases and 3 bases, there was a span of 13 bases. As DNA, the CDR3 is TGTGCCAGCAGCCGCCCCCGGGTTTACTATGGCTACACCTTC. Residues: CASSRPRVYYGYTF. Variable domain in full (rest from reference TRBV13 and TRBJ1-2): AAGVIQSPRHLIKEKRETATLKCYPIPRHDTVYWYQQGPGQDPQFLISFYEKMQSDKGSIPDRFSAQQFSDYHSELNMSSLELGDSALYFCASSRPRVYYGYTFGSGTRLTVV.

In DNA form, the CDR3 reads TGTGCCAGCAGCTTGGGGGAGGCAGTTGCCGTTAATGAAAAACTGTTTTTT. Its translation: CASSLGEAVAVNEKLFF. The V and J genes are TRBV7-9 and TRBJ1-4, with a tentative D call TRBD1 (5 bases). Between the trimmed V and J ends, which lost 3 bases and 4 bases, there was a span of 18 bases. The germline V gene encodes CDR1 SEHNR and CDR2 FQNEAQ (reference sequence). The CDR3 length is 17 residues. The full variable domain, rest sourced from reference TRBV7-9 and TRBJ1-4, is DTGVSQNPRHKITKRGQNVTFRCDPISEHNRLYWYRQTLGQGPEFLTYFQNEAQLEKSRLLSDRFSAERPKGSFSTLEIQRTEQGDSAMYLCASSLGEAVAVNEKLFFGSGTQLSVL.

This clone occurred once. The chain carries TRBV5-4 and TRBJ2-3; the match to TRBD2 covers 8 bases. V shed 3 bases and J 6 bases; nucleotides not matched to a gene: 9. CDR3 length: 15 amino acids. In germline, CDR1 is SGHNT, CDR2 YYREEE (reference sequence). Here the CDR3 reads CASSYSGGPPDTQYF. CDR3 DNA sequence: TGTGCCAGCAGCTACAGCGGGGGCCCCCCGGATACGCAGTATTTT.

V and J are TRBV3-1 (or the pseudogene TRBV3-2) and TRBJ1-6; no clear D gene. There are 17 residues in the CDR3. The V and J ends lost 5 bases and 0 bases respectively, with 14 bases between them. Germline V CDR1 and CDR2: LGHDT, YNNKEL (reference sequence). CDR3 protein: CASSESVSHSYNSPLHF. CDR3 coding DNA: TGTGCCAGCAGCGAAAGCGTATCCCACTCCTATAATTCACCCCTCCACTTT.

The chain uses TRBV12-3 or TRBV12-4 and TRBJ1-5, with no clear D. The CDR3 has 13 residues. V gave up 1 base and J gave up 3 bases, with 4 bases separating them. For the CDR3, the DNA is TGTGCCAGCAGTTTAGGGGCCAATCAGCCCCAGCATTTT. It codes for CASSLGANQPQHF.

This rearrangement joins TRBV11-2 to TRBJ2-6; D not certain. Trimming shortened V by 3 bases and J by 12 bases, and 6 bases separated the two germline ends. The CDR3 is made up of 11 amino acids. Germline V gene lookup returns CDR1 SGHAT and CDR2 FQNNGV. The CDR3 nucleotides read TGTGCCAGCAGCTTTAGGAGCGTCCTGACTTTC. Encoded protein: CASSFRSVLTF.

This chain uses TRBV5-1 with TRBJ1-2; possible D gene TRBD1, 6 bases. The CDR3 runs 13 residues. The V end lost 2 bases, the J end lost 4 bases, and 9 bases lay between the germline ends. Germline loops: CDR1 SGHRS, CDR2 YFSETQ. The DNA of the CDR3 is TGCGCCAGCAGCTTTACAGGGTCCTATGGCTACACCTTC. Its translation is CASSFTGSYGYTF.

The rearrangement joins TRBV13 to TRBJ2-7; TRBD2 might be the D (6 bases). Per germline, CDR1 PRHDT and CDR2 FYEKMQ (reference sequence). This CDR3 is built from 17 residues. V lost 0 bases, J lost 6 bases, and 21 bases lay in between. The CDR3 region has the DNA TGTGCCAGCAGCTTAGGTCCTTCAAGACTAGTCTCCGCCGAGCAGTACTTC. Protein product: CASSLGPSRLVSAEQYF.

The V gene is TRBV2, the J gene TRBJ2-2; 11 bases line up with TRBD1. In germline, CDR1 is SNHLY, CDR2 FYNNEI. Trimming took 3 bases from V and 4 from J; bases not matched to a gene: 4. This CDR3 spans 16 amino acids. CDR3 in amino acids: CASSDRDRGSTGELFF. The DNA for the CDR3 is TGTGCCAGCAGTGATCGGGACAGGGGGTCCACCGGGGAGCTGTTTTTT.

This clone was observed a handful of times. This chain links TRBV5-6 with TRBJ1-1; tentative D call: TRBD1 (5 bases). Per the germline V gene, CDR1 is SGHDT and CDR2 is YYEEEE. The ends were cut back, 7 bases at V and 7 bases at J, with 11 bases in the middle. The CDR3 sequence is 11 residues long. The CDR3 sequence: CASYRQREAFF. The CDR3 DNA sequence: TGTGCCAGCTATAGACAGCGTGAAGCTTTCTTT.

The J gene is TRBJ2-1, the V gene TRBV19; 8 nucleotides agree with TRBD2. The V and J ends lost 10 bases and 6 bases, in that order; junction bases with no gene match: 11. The CDR3 covers 14 residues. CDR1 LNHDA and CDR2 SQIVND come from the germline V gene (reference sequence). The CDR3 bases are TGTGCCACCAAAAGGGTAGCGGGGACCAATGAGCAGTTCTTC. Protein: CATKRVAGTNEQFF.